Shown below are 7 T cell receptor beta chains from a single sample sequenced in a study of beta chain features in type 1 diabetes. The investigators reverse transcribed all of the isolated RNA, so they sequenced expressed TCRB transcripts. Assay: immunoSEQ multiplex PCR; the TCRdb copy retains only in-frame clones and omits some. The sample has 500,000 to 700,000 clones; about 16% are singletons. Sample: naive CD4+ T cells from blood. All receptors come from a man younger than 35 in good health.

CDR3 protein: CASSLFGGRETQYF. The DNA of the CDR3 is TGTGCCAGCAGTTTATTTGGGGGACGGGAGACCCAGTACTTC. The chain uses TRBV27 and TRBJ2-5, with D possibly being TRBD1 or TRBD2 (5 bases each). The germline gives CDR1 MNHEY, CDR2 SMNVEV (reference sequence). The ends were cut back, 1 base at V and 5 bases at J, with 11 bases in the middle. This CDR3 spans 14 amino acids.

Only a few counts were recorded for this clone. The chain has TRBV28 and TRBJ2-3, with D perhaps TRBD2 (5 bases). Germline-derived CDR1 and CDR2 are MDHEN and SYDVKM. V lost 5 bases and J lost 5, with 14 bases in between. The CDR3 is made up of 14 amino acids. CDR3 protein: CASSGLGNGDTQYF. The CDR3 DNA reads TGTGCCAGCAGTGGACTGGGGAATGGAGATACGCAGTATTTT.

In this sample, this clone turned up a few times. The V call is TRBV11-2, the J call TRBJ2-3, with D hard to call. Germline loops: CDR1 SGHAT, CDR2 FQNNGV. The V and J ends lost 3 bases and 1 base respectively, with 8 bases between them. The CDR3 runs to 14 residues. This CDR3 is CASSFLWGTDTQYF. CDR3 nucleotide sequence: TGTGCCAGCAGCTTTCTGTGGGGCACAGATACGCAGTATTTT.

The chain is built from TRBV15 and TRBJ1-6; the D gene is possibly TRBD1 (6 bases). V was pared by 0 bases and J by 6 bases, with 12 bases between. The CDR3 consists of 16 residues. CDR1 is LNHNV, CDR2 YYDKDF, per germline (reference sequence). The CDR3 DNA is TGTGCCACCAGCAGAGATGGGGGGCCCCCTAATTCACCCCTCCACTTT. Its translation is CATSRDGGPPNSPLHF.

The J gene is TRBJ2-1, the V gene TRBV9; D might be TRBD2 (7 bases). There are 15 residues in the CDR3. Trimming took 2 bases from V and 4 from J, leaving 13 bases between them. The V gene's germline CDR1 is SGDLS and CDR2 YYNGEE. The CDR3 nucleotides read TGTGCCAGCAGCGTTCCGGGGGGCAGGTACAATGAGCAGTTCTTC. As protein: CASSVPGGRYNEQFF.

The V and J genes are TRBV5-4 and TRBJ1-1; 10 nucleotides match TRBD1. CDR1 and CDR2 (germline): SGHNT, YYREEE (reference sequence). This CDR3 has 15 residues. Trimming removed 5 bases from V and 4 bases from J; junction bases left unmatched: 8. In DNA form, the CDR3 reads TGTGCCAGCAGGCTAGAGACAGGGGGCCTCACTGAAGCTTTCTTT. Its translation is CASRLETGGLTEAFF.

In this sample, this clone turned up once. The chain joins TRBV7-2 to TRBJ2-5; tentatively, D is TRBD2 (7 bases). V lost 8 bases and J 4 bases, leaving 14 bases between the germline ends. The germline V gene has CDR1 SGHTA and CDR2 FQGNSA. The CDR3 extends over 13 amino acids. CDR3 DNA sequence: TGTGCCAGCGGGGGGGGCATGGGAGAGACCCAGTACTTC. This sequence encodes CASGGGMGETQYF.